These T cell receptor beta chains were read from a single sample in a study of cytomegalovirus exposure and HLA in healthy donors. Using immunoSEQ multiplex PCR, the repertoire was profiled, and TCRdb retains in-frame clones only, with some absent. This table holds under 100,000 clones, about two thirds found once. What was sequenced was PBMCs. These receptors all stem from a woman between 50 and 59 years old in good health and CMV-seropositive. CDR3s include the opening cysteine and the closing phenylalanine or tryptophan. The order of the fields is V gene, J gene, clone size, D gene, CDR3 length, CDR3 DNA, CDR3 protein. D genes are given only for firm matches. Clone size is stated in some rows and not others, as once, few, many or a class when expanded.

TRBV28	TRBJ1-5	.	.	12	TGTGCCAGCAGGCCTAATGAGCAGCCCCAGCATTTT	CASRPNEQPQHF
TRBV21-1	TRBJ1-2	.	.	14	TGTGCCGGCAGCAAAGAGCGGGACAGGGGCGGCTACACCTTC	CAGSKERDRGGYTF
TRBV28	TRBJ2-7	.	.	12	TGTGCCAGCAGTCCAGGGCCCCACGAGCAGTACTTC	CASSPGPHEQYF
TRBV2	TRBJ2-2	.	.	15	TGTGCCAGCAGTGGGGGGGAGTGGAACACCGGGGAGCTGTTTTTT	CASSGGEWNTGELFF
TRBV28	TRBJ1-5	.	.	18	TGTGCCAGCAGTTTATTGGCCCACCGAGGGTATAGCAATCAGCCCCAGCATTTT	CASSLLAHRGYSNQPQHF
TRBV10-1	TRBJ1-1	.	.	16	TGCGCCAGCAGTGAAAACGGGGGGCGAGGGAAAGGTGAAGCTTTCTTT	CASSENGGRGKGEAFF
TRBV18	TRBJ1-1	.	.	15	TGTGCCAGCTCACCACCGAATTCAGGCCGAACTGAAGCTTTCTTT	CASSPPNSGRTEAFF
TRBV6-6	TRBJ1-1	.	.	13	TGTGCCAGCGCGGGTAAACAGAGCACTGAAGCTTTCTTT	CASAGKQSTEAFF
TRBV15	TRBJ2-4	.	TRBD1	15	TGTGCCACCAGCAAACCGGGACAGGGACAAAACATTCAGTACTTC	CATSKPGQGQNIQYF
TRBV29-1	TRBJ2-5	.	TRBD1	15	TGCAGCGTTGCGCTAGGGACAGGGGGTGGTGAGACCCAGTACTTC	CSVALGTGGGETQYF
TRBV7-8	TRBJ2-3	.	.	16	TGTGCCAGCAGCTTGCGGACTCTCCCGGGCACAGATACGCAGTATTTT	CASSLRTLPGTDTQYF
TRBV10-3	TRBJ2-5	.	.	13	TGTGCCATCAGTGCCGGCAGGCTGGAGACCCAGTACTTC	CAISAGRLETQYF
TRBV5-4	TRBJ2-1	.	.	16	TGTGCCAGCAGCTTGGGCCGTACGGGTTCCTACAATGAGCAGTTCTTC	CASSLGRTGSYNEQFF
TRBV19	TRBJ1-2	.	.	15	TGTGCCAGCCAGGACCAGGGGAGACAGACGGGTGGCTACACCTTC	CASQDQGRQTGGYTF
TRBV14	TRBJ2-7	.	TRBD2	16	TGTGCCAGCAGCCGACTCGGGACTAGCGGGAGAGGAGAGCAGTACTTC	CASSRLGTSGRGEQYF
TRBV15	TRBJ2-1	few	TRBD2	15	TGTGCCACCAGCATACTAGCGGGAGAGTACAATGAGCAGTTCTTC	CATSILAGEYNEQFF
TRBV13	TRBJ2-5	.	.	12	TGTGCCAGCAGCTTATTTTCGGAGACCCAGTACTTC	CASSLFSETQYF
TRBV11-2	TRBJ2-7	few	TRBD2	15	TGTGCCAGCAGCACTCCGGGACTAGCAGTTTACGAGCAGTACTTC	CASSTPGLAVYEQYF
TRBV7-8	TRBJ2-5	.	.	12	TGTGCCAGCAGCCTCTTCGAGGAGACCCAGTACTTC	CASSLFEETQYF
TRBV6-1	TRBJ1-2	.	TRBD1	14	TGTGCCAGCGTAACTATTGAGGGGGCCGGTGGCTACACCTTC	CASVTIEGAGGYTF
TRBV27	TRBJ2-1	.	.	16	TGTGCCAGCAGTTTATCGTCGGGGTGGTCCTACAATGAGCAGTTCTTC	CASSLSSGWSYNEQFF
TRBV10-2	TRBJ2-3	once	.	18	TGCGCCAGCAGTCTCAGAGGGGGTAGCGAGGGCATTACAGATACGCAGTATTTT	CASSLRGGSEGITDTQYF
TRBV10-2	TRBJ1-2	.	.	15	TGCGCCAGCAGTGACCACCGACAGTCTAACTATGGCTACACCTTC	CASSDHRQSNYGYTF
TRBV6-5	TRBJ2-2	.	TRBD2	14	TGTGCCAGCAGGCCGGGACTAGGCACCGGGGAGCTGTTTTTT	CASRPGLGTGELFF
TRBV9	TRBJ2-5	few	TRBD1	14	TGTGCCAGCAGCGAACAGGGGGCTCGGGAGACCCAGTACTTC	CASSEQGARETQYF
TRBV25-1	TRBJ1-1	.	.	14	TGTGCCAGCAGACAGGGCGGGCGGGACACTGAAGCTTTCTTT	CASRQGGRDTEAFF
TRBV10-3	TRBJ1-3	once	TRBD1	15	TGTGCCGTCCGGGACAGCCATTTCTCTGGAAACACCATATATTTT	CAVRDSHFSGNTIYF
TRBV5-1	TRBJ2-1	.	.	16	TGCGCCAGCAGCATATATGGACAGAGCTCCTACAATGAGCAGTTCTTC	CASSIYGQSSYNEQFF
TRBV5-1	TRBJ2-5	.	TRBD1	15	TGCGCCAGCAGCCAGCCGGACAGGGACCAAGAGACCCAGTACTTC	CASSQPDRDQETQYF
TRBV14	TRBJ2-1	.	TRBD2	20	TGTGCCAGCAGCCAAGAAGGGTTAGGGCGGGGGTACTACCTGATAAGTGAGCAGTTCTTC	CASSQEGLGRGYYLISEQFF
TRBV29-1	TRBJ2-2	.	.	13	TGCAGCGTCGGACGGACGGGGTCCGGGGAGCTGTTTTTT	CSVGRTGSGELFF
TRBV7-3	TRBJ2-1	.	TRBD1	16	TGTGCCAGCAGCTTAGTCGGGACAGCGTCCTACAATGAGCAGTTCTTC	CASSLVGTASYNEQFF
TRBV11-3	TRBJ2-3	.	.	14	TGTGCCAGCAGCTTAGGGGCGAGCACAGATACGCAGTATTTT	CASSLGASTDTQYF
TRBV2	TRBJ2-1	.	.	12	TGTGCCAGCAGGAGTGATTACAATGAGCAGTTCTTC	CASRSDYNEQFF
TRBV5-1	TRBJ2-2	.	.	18	TGCGCCAGCAGCTTGGAAGCGTCGGGGGGCCGTAGGAGTAGGGAGCTGTTTTTT	CASSLEASGGRRSRELFF
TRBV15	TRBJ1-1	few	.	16	TGTGCCACCAGCAGACCTGGCCTGACTGGGAACACTGAAGCTTTCTTT	CATSRPGLTGNTEAFF
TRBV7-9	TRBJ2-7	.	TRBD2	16	TGTGCCAGCAGTTCGGGACTAGCGGGAGGTTACTACGAGCAGTACTTC	CASSSGLAGGYYEQYF
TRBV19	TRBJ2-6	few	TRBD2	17	TGTGCCAGTAGTGGGGGGGGGTTAGGGTCTGGGGCCAACGTCCTGACTTTC	CASSGGGLGSGANVLTF
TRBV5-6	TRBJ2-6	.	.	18	TGTGCCAGCAGCTTTTTGGTGGCTTCCGACTCTGGGGCCAACGTCCTGACTTTC	CASSFLVASDSGANVLTF
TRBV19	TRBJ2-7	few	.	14	TGTGCCAGTAGTTCGGACACCCTGAGGTACGAGCAGTACTTC	CASSSDTLRYEQYF
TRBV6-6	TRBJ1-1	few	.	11	TGTGCCAGCAGTTACACAGGGGAAGCTTTCTTT	CASSYTGEAFF
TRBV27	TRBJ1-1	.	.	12	TGTGCCAGCAGCGCAGGGGCGGGTGAAGCTTTCTTT	CASSAGAGEAFF
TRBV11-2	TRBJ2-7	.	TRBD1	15	TGTGCCAGCAGCTCGCTCAGGGGGCGGTTCTACGAGCAGTACTTC	CASSSLRGRFYEQYF
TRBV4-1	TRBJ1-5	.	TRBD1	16	TGCGCCAGCAGCCCACGGGGGGGACAGGGGTATCAGCCCCAGCATTTT	CASSPRGGQGYQPQHF
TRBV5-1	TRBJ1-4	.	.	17	TGCGCCAGCGCCCTTCGGGGAACCGGGGGACCTAATGAAAAACTGTTTTTT	CASALRGTGGPNEKLFF
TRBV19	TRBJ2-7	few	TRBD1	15	TGTGCCAGTAGTATAGCCCCTCAGGGGGCCTACGAGCAGTACTTC	CASSIAPQGAYEQYF
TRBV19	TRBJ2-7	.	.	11	TGTGCCAGTAGCAACATTCACGAGCAGTACTTC	CASSNIHEQYF
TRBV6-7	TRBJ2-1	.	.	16	TGTGCCAGCAGTTTGGAACAGTCCGGGGACTACAATGAGCAGTTCTTC	CASSLEQSGDYNEQFF
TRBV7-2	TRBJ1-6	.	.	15	TGTGCCAGCAGCTTAAACAGTCCCAAATCATCACCCCTCCACTTT	CASSLNSPKSSPLHF
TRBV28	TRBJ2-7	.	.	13	TGTGCCAGCAGTCTACCCTACTCCTACGAGCAGTACTTC	CASSLPYSYEQYF